The 15 T cell receptor beta chains reported below all come from one sample, sequenced in a study of molecular identifiers for immune sequencing clone quantification. In TCRdb, the PCR reads were re-called with MiXCR into one record per CDR3 protein. Among some 590,000 distinct CDR3 sequences, approximately 24% were seen once, and the ten largest hold 0.7% to 0.95%. The sample comprised naive CD8+ T cells from blood, with Jurkat cell RNA spiked in. Subset noted: FACS-sorted CD8+CD4-CCR7+CD45RA+ naive T cells. The receptors stem from a human donor in good health. Some libraries in this study had Jurkat cell RNA spiked in.

This clonotype was counted a few times. The J gene is TRBJ2-3, the V gene TRBV5-1; TRBD1 is a possible D gene (5 bases). The CDR3 runs to 17 residues. The ends were cut back, 0 bases at V and 0 bases at J, with 14 bases in the middle. Germline V gene data show CDR1 as SGHRS and CDR2 as YFSETQ. The CDR3 loop reads CASSLATVFTSTDTQYF. As DNA, the CDR3 is TGCGCCAGCAGCTTGGCGACAGTTTTTACTAGCACAGATACGCAGTATTTT.

There are many counts of this clonotype. The V call is TRBV4-1, the J call TRBJ1-1; D might be TRBD1 (6 bases). The V end was cut by 2 bases, the J end by 1 base, with 11 bases between. The CDR3 runs 15 residues. The V gene's germline CDR1 is MGHRA and CDR2 YSYEKL. CDR3 bases: TGCGCCAGCAGCCAAACACAGGGAAGGAACACTGAAGCTTTCTTT. Its protein product is CASSQTQGRNTEAFF.

The sample holds many counts of this clonotype. The V and J genes are TRBV30 and TRBJ2-7; D is perhaps TRBD2 (5 bases). The CDR3 has 14 residues. Per germline, CDR1 GTSNPN and CDR2 SVGIG (reference sequence). V was trimmed by 5 bases and J by 4 bases, leaving 18 bases between them. This chain's CDR3 is CAWGFGGTDYEQYF. CDR3 in DNA: TGTGCCTGGGGGTTCGGAGGAACAGATTACGAGCAGTACTTC.

In its sample, this clonotype was seen many times. The genes are TRBV14 and TRBJ2-3; no firm D call. The CDR3 runs to 15 residues. The V end lost 2 bases, the J end lost 2 bases, and 11 bases lay between the germline ends. Germline V CDR1 and CDR2: SGHDN, FVKESK. CDR3 bases: TGTGCCAGCAGCCAATCGGGTTTCTTCACAGATACGCAGTATTTT. Amino acids: CASSQSGFFTDTQYF. The full variable domain, completed using reference TRBV14 and TRBJ2-3, is EAGVTQFPSHSVIEKGQTVTLRCDPISGHDNLYWYRRVMGKEIKFLLHFVKESKQDESGMPNNRFLAERTGGTYSTLKVQPAELEDSGVYFCASSQSGFFTDTQYFGPGTRLTVL.

The rearrangement joins TRBV9 to TRBJ1-2; D remains ambiguous. Germline V gene lookup returns CDR1 SGDLS and CDR2 YYNGEE. The germline V and J ends were trimmed by 0 bases and 1 base, with 7 bases remaining between them. CDR3 length equals 14 residues. The CDR3 spells CASSVGDGNYGYTF. In nucleotides, the CDR3 is TGTGCCAGCAGCGTAGGAGACGGTAACTATGGCTACACCTTC.

A word on this clonotype: A much larger clone lies a single base off, so this may be a read error. The V and J genes are TRBV7-9 and TRBJ2-2; TRBD2 matches at 7 bases. Germline values: CDR1 SEHNR, CDR2 FQNEAQ (reference sequence). V lost 3 bases and J lost 5; bases outside the gene matches: 6. CDR3 size: 15 residues. In DNA, the CDR3 is TGTGCCAGCAGCTTCTGTTCTAGCGGTACCGGGGAGCTGTTTTTT. It yields the protein CASSFCSSGTGELFF.

As regards this clonotype: A much larger clone is a single base away; this may be a read error. The V and J genes are TRBV7-2 and TRBJ1-5; D perhaps matches TRBD1 (5 bases). This CDR3 has 15 amino acids. Germline V gene lookup returns CDR1 SGHTA and CDR2 FQGNSA. CDR3 in DNA: TGTGCCAGCAGCTTAGAGGGGAACTCCCGGTGGCCCCAGCGTTTT. As protein: CASSLEGNSRWPQRF.

This clonotype has ten or more counts. The chain is built from TRBV12-3 or TRBV12-4 and TRBJ2-2; unclear D gene. The V gene lost 5 bases and the J gene lost 1 base, with 5 bases spanning the gap. The CDR3 sequence is 13 residues long. The CDR3 region is CASSQKNTGELFF. The DNA of the CDR3 is TGTGCCAGCAGTCAGAAGAACACCGGGGAGCTGTTTTTT.

The chain has TRBV10-3 and TRBJ1-1, with D uncertain. This CDR3 has 14 residues. Trimming took off 0 bases at V and 3 bases at J, with 8 bases between the two ends. From germline, CDR1 is ENHRY and CDR2 SYGVKD. The chain's CDR3 is CAISESSAYTEAFF. DNA of the CDR3: TGTGCCATCAGTGAGTCAAGTGCCTACACTGAAGCTTTCTTT.

The chain carries TRBV6-5 and TRBJ2-5; 10 nucleotides align to TRBD2. The CDR3 has 20 amino acids. V was clipped by 0 bases and J by 2 bases; unmatched bases: 15. In germline, CDR1 is MNHEY, CDR2 SVGAGI. This chain's CDR3 is CASSYSPPWTSGETQETQYF. CDR3 sequence (DNA): TGTGCCAGCAGTTACTCACCCCCCTGGACTAGCGGAGAGACACAAGAGACCCAGTACTTC.

The gene calls are TRBV19 and TRBJ2-1, with D unresolved. V lost 10 bases, J lost 5 bases, and 9 bases lay in between. CDR1 and CDR2 from the germline V gene are LNHDA and SQIVND (reference sequence). CDR3 length equals 11 residues. CDR3 sequence reads: CAIGPHNEQFF. CDR3 in DNA: TGTGCCATAGGACCGCACAATGAGCAGTTCTTC.

This clonotype was observed a handful of times. The chain links TRBV4-1 to TRBJ2-5, with TRBD1 identical over 8 bases. The CDR3 totals 14 residues. Germline values: CDR1 MGHRA, CDR2 YSYEKL. Trimming removed 3 bases from V and 5 bases from J; junction bases left unmatched: 5. The CDR3 coding sequence is TGCGCCAGCAGCCAGGCCCGGGACAGGGAGACCCAGTACTTC. It codes for CASSQARDRETQYF.

Note on this clonotype: A junction boundary mismatches the germline segment, possibly from a read error. The chain combines TRBV5-3 with TRBJ2-7; 7 nucleotides match TRBD1. TRBV5-3 has ORF status, its function being uncertain. CDR3 length: 16 amino acids. The CDR3 is CASSLGQSGLVYEQYF. Here the CDR3 DNA reads TGTGCCAGCAGCTTGGGACAGTCAGGCCTAGTCTACGAGCAGTACTTC.

This clonotype was found many times. The V and J genes are TRBV20-1 and TRBJ2-2; D not certain. Germline values: CDR1 DFQATT, CDR2 SNEGSKA (reference sequence). The CDR3 consists of 15 residues. Trimming stripped 2 bases from V and 0 bases from J, with 10 bases between. The CDR3 DNA reads as TGCAGTGCTAGACAGCTAACTTCGAACACCGGGGAGCTGTTTTTT. Encoded protein: CSARQLTSNTGELFF.

Turning to this clonotype: Germline is not matched at one junction end, which may reflect a read error. The CDR3 protein is CASSIPGPNKQFF. DNA for the CDR3: TGTGCCAGTAGTATCCCAGGGCCCAATAAGCAGTTCTTC. The chain is built from TRBV19 and TRBJ2-1; D is possibly TRBD1 (5 bases). This CDR3 contains 13 residues. Germline CDR1 and CDR2: LNHDA and SQIVND (reference sequence).